The 24 T cell receptor beta chains listed next were all sequenced from one sample in a study of persistence of HIV-infected CD4 T cells. Sequencing used immunoSEQ version 4 in survey mode. Clones were read by immunoSEQ multiplex PCR, and TCRdb kept only the in-frame ones, dropping some. The table records 64,000 or so clones, roughly 75% of them present only once. Overlapping HIV-1 Gag 15-mer peptides at about 1 ug per peptide per mL were used. Sorted nonresponding memory CD4+ T cells were CD40L-negative, CD69-negative, CD45RO-high. What these receptors recognize is not known. The material sequenced was CD4+ T cells sorted from PBMCs after roughly 18-hour stimulation, taken from a patient who received antiretroviral therapy. The receptors come from an adult man with HIV who was CMV-seropositive.

V gene TRBV5-5 combines with J gene TRBJ1-3; D is ambiguous. The V gene lost 4 bases and the J gene lost 4 bases, with 9 bases spanning the gap. The length of the CDR3 is 13 residues. In germline, CDR1 is SGHKS, CDR2 YYEKEE (reference sequence). This chain's CDR3 is CASSRTEGNTIYF. CDR3 DNA: TGTGCCAGCAGCCGGACGGAGGGAAACACCATATATTTT.

This chain connects TRBV2 to TRBJ2-1; TRBD1 might be the D (5 bases). Per germline, CDR1 SNHLY and CDR2 FYNNEI. V dropped 1 base and J dropped 0 bases, with 7 bases sitting between them. There are 15 residues in the CDR3. This chain's CDR3 is CASSEEGSSYNEQFF. The CDR3 DNA reads as TGTGCCAGCAGTGAAGAGGGGTCCTCCTACAATGAGCAGTTCTTC.

This clone occurred a few times. The chain couples TRBV6-5 to TRBJ2-2, with D possibly TRBD2 on 6 matching bases. The CDR3 runs to 15 residues. V shed 7 bases and J shed 4 bases, with 16 bases lying between them. CDR1 is MNHEY and CDR2 is SVGAGI in the germline V gene. Here the CDR3 DNA reads TGTGCCAGCATCCTCATAGGGACTGGCACCGGGGAGCTGTTTTTT. Translation gives CASILIGTGTGELFF.

The rearrangement joins TRBV7-9 to TRBJ2-3; D is perhaps TRBD1 (8 bases). V was clipped by 4 bases and J by 6 bases, with 14 bases between them. The CDR3 is 14 residues long. From germline, CDR1 is SEHNR and CDR2 FQNEAQ (reference sequence). In nucleotides, the CDR3 is TGTGCCAGCAGCTCGGACAGGGAGGGTGATACGCAGTATTTT. It codes for CASSSDREGDTQYF. Full variable domain (remainder filled in from reference TRBV7-9 and TRBJ2-3): DTGVSQNPRHKITKRGQNVTFRCDPISEHNRLYWYRQTLGQGPEFLTYFQNEAQLEKSRLLSDRFSAERPKGSFSTLEIQRTEQGDSAMYLCASSSDREGDTQYFGPGTRLTVL.

V and J are TRBV1 and TRBJ2-3; TRBD2 is the table's D call, not checked against the DNA. TRBV1 is tagged as a pseudogene. The CDR3 sequence is 16 residues long. The CDR3 loop reads CTSSQPQAGGTDTQYF. The CDR3 nucleotides are TGCACCAGCAGCCAACCCCAGGCGGGGGGCACAGATACGCAGTATTTT.

The chain recombines TRBV24-1 with TRBJ2-7; TRBD2 aligns across 13 bases. Germline CDR1 reads KGHDR; CDR2 reads SFDVKD. V shed 9 bases, J shed 3 bases, and the junction held 4 bases outside the gene matches. This CDR3 is 14 amino acids long. CDR3 sequence reads: CATQTSGGNYEQYF. The CDR3 region has the DNA TGTGCCACCCAGACTAGCGGGGGGAACTACGAGCAGTACTTC.

This chain connects TRBV27 to TRBJ2-7; maybe TRBD1 (7 bases). Germline assignment: CDR1 MNHEY and CDR2 SMNVEV (reference sequence). The length of the CDR3 is 16 residues. V dropped 6 bases and J dropped 4 bases, with 22 bases sitting between them. The CDR3 region is CASSRNSGGISYEQYF. For the CDR3, the DNA is TGTGCCAGCAGCCGCAATTCAGGGGGGATCTCATACGAGCAGTACTTC.

V usage is TRBV7-2 and J usage is TRBJ2-2, with D perhaps matching TRBD1 (6 bases). The length of the CDR3 is 16 residues. The V end was cut by 2 bases, the J end by 4 bases, with 14 bases between. CDR1 SGHTA and CDR2 FQGNSA come from the germline V gene. The CDR3 nucleotides read TGTGCCAGCAGCTTACTCGGGGACACCTTCACCGGGGAGCTGTTTTTT. This encodes CASSLLGDTFTGELFF.

The rearrangement uses TRBV2 and TRBJ1-5; 10 bases are a match to TRBD1. The V and J ends lost 8 bases and 5 bases, in that order; junction bases with no gene match: 3. Germline CDR1 and CDR2: SNHLY and FYNNEI. The length of the CDR3 is 13 residues. CDR3 sequence: CASRDRGYQPQHF. CDR3 DNA: TGTGCCAGCCGGGACAGGGGATATCAGCCCCAGCATTTT.

In its sample, this clone was seen a few times. The chain recombines TRBV7-9 with TRBJ2-3; weak D call: TRBD1 (5 bases). V lost 0 bases and J 0 bases, leaving 16 bases between the germline ends. The CDR3 runs 18 residues. Per the germline V gene, CDR1 is SEHNR and CDR2 is FQNEAQ (reference sequence). DNA for the CDR3: TGTGCCAGCAGCTTAGCGCGGTCAGGGCCCACGAGCACAGATACGCAGTATTTT. It is translated as CASSLARSGPTSTDTQYF.

The chain joins TRBV2 to TRBJ2-7; no reliable D call. CDR3 length: 11 residues. V was cut by 7 bases and J by 0 bases, with 4 bases left in between. Germline-derived CDR1 and CDR2 are SNHLY and FYNNEI. The CDR3 DNA follows: TGTGCCAGCACCTACTCCTACGAGCAGTACTTC. Translated, it gives CASTYSYEQYF.

This clone was seen only once. The gene calls are TRBV7-9 and TRBJ1-1; unclear D gene. V was clipped by 5 bases and J by 0 bases, with 13 bases between them. Germline values: CDR1 SEHNR, CDR2 FQNEAQ (reference sequence). The CDR3 totals 15 residues. CDR3 nucleotides: TGTGCCAGCAGCCCAGGACGGATAGTGAACACTGAAGCTTTCTTT. Protein: CASSPGRIVNTEAFF.

The table lists this clone with a count of one. J is TRBJ1-2 and V is TRBV28, with 7 bases aligning to TRBD1. This CDR3 is 13 amino acids long. V lost 6 bases to trimming and J lost 11 bases; unmatched junction nucleotides: 12. From germline, CDR1 is MDHEN and CDR2 SYDVKM. The chain's CDR3 is CASSPGQRRQYTF. Here the CDR3 DNA reads TGTGCCAGCAGCCCGGGACAGAGGAGACAGTACACCTTC.

This clone has just one count. The genes are TRBV5-5 and TRBJ2-7; D may be TRBD1 (6 bases). CDR1 SGHKS and CDR2 YYEKEE come from the germline V gene (reference sequence). V was cut by 0 bases and J by 2 bases, with 15 bases left in between. The CDR3 is 16 amino acids. The CDR3 bases are TGTGCCAGCAGCTTGGCCGGGAACCAGGGGCCCTACGAGCAGTACTTC. Protein product: CASSLAGNQGPYEQYF. The complete variable domain, with remaining parts taken from reference TRBV5-5 and TRBJ2-7, reads DAGVTQSPTHLIKTRGQQVTLRCSPISGHKSVSWYQQVLGQGPQFIFQYYEKEERGRGNFPDRFSARQFPNYSSELNVNALLLGDSALYLCASSLAGNQGPYEQYFGPGTRLTVT.

This clone was detected only once. The chain combines TRBV19 with TRBJ1-1, with 8 positions matching TRBD1. Per the germline V gene, CDR1 is LNHDA and CDR2 is SQIVND (reference sequence). V shed 5 bases, J shed 5 bases, and the junction held 7 bases outside the gene matches. The CDR3 totals 14 residues. The CDR3 loop is CASSPGQGGTEAFF. The CDR3 nucleotides are TGTGCCAGTAGTCCCGGACAGGGAGGGACTGAAGCTTTCTTT.

V gene TRBV6-6 combines with J gene TRBJ2-3; TRBD2 matches at 10 bases. CDR1 and CDR2 from the germline V gene are MNHNY and SVGAGI (reference sequence). Trimming took 4 bases from V and 6 from J; bases not matched to a gene: 4. The CDR3 totals 14 residues. The CDR3 nucleotides are TGTGCCAGCAGTTTTCCAGCGGGGGGGGATACGCAGTATTTT. Protein: CASSFPAGGDTQYF.

V is TRBV10-2 and J is TRBJ1-2; D is unresolved. Germline assignment: CDR1 WSHSY and CDR2 SAAADI. Trimming left V 0 bases short and J 8 bases short, with 13 bases between. The CDR3 sequence is 14 residues long. The CDR3 DNA sequence: TGCGCCAGCAGTGAGTCTCGGTCAGCTTCGGGCTACACCTTC. This translates into CASSESRSASGYTF.

This chain connects TRBV10-3 to TRBJ1-5; no reliable D call. Germline values: CDR1 ENHRY, CDR2 SYGVKD. Trimming pared 2 bases from V and 4 bases from J, leaving 6 bases between. This CDR3 is 13 amino acids long. The CDR3, as DNA: TGTGCCATCAGTGAGGCGTCTAATCAGCCCCAGCATTTT. Its translation is CAISEASNQPQHF.

To note about this clone: A read error is possible here, since a much larger clone lies one base away. Other DNA sequences within the sample encode an identical CDR3. The chain uses TRBV10-1 and TRBJ2-1; TRBD2 matches 8 bases. V was clipped by 3 bases and J by 7 bases; unmatched bases: 5. Looked up from germline, CDR1 is WNHNN and CDR2 is SYGVQD (reference sequence). This CDR3 comprises 14 residues. The CDR3 loop reads CASSEGGGRNEQFF. As DNA, the CDR3 is TGCGCCAGCAGTGAAGGCGGGGGGCGGAATGAGCAGTTCTTC.

This clone was seen a few times. The chain has TRBV28 and TRBJ1-1; D might be TRBD1 (6 bases). The CDR3 length is 14 residues. Per germline, CDR1 MDHEN and CDR2 SYDVKM. Trimming shortened V by 5 bases and J by 5 bases, and 15 bases separated the two germline ends. The CDR3 spells CASSRSGVGTEAFF. As DNA, the CDR3 is TGTGCCAGCAGTAGATCAGGGGTAGGGACTGAAGCTTTCTTT.

The rearrangement links TRBV6-5 to TRBJ1-3, with D possibly TRBD1 on 5 matching bases. The CDR3 is made up of 15 amino acids. Germline loops: CDR1 MNHEY, CDR2 SVGAGI. Trimming shortened V by 4 bases and J by 0 bases, and 10 bases separated the two germline ends. CDR3 in amino acids: CASSSGRYSGNTIYF. CDR3 DNA sequence: TGTGCCAGCAGTTCGGGACGTTACTCTGGAAACACCATATATTTT.

CDR3: CASSLRTPSSGNTIYF. CDR3 coding DNA: TGTGCCAGTAGTCTCCGGACCCCGAGCTCTGGAAACACCATATATTTT. The chain employs TRBV19 and TRBJ1-3; no definite D call. Trimming stripped 5 bases from V and 0 bases from J, with 14 bases between. The CDR3 is 16 residues long. The germline gives CDR1 LNHDA, CDR2 SQIVND (reference sequence).

On this clone: The same CDR3 arises from other DNA sequences in this sample as well. The gene calls are TRBV3-1 (or the pseudogene TRBV3-2) and TRBJ2-2; tentative D call: TRBD2 (5 bases). V lost 3 bases and J lost 1, with 9 bases in between. Germline assignment: CDR1 LGHDT and CDR2 YNNKEL (reference sequence). This CDR3 comprises 15 residues. For the CDR3, the DNA is TGTGCCAGCAGCCAGAGTGGAGGGAACACCGGGGAGCTGTTTTTT. The encoded protein is CASSQSGGNTGELFF.

This clone was recorded a few times. The chain is built from TRBV27 and TRBJ2-3; tentative D call: TRBD1 (5 bases). The ends were cut back, 6 bases at V and 2 bases at J, with 9 bases in the middle. Germline V CDR1 and CDR2: MNHEY, SMNVEV (reference sequence). The CDR3 is 13 residues long. The CDR3 nucleotides are TGTGCCAGCAGGGCCAGGGTCACAGATACGCAGTATTTT. This encodes CASRARVTDTQYF.